The rows below give T cell receptor beta chains drawn from one sample of a study of blood T cell repertoires in COVID-19. Produced via immunoSEQ multiplex PCR; TCRdb's table is partial and in-frame only. The profile shows fewer than 50,000 clones, 83% of them singletons. The sample consisted of peripheral blood. The receptors derive from a human donor in a cohort sampled during active COVID-19. The CDR3 runs from the conserved cysteine through the conserved F or W. Fields, in order: J gene, V gene, D gene, clone size, CDR3 protein, CDR3 DNA. A D gene is named only where the DNA matches it firmly. Clone size is not always given. Where it is, it says once, few, many or a class for expanded clones.

j_gene: TRBJ2-7; v_gene: TRBV20-1; d_gene: -; abundance: -; CDR3aa: CSAHSGYEQYF; CDR3nt: TGCAGTGCCCACAGCGGATACGAGCAGTACTTC
j_gene: TRBJ2-6; v_gene: TRBV5-6; d_gene: TRBD2; abundance: -; CDR3aa: CASSSPGLARPGANVLTF; CDR3nt: TGTGCCAGCAGCTCGCCGGGACTAGCCCGACCTGGGGCCAACGTCCTGACTTTC
j_gene: TRBJ2-1; v_gene: TRBV6-1; d_gene: -; abundance: -; CDR3aa: CASSDRRGNEQFF; CDR3nt: TGTGCCAGCAGTGACCGGCGGGGCAATGAGCAGTTCTTC
j_gene: TRBJ2-7; v_gene: TRBV5-6; d_gene: -; abundance: once; CDR3aa: CASSLSGLYEQYF; CDR3nt: TGTGCCAGCAGCTTGTCAGGACTCTACGAGCAGTACTTC
j_gene: TRBJ1-6; v_gene: TRBV6-1; d_gene: -; abundance: -; CDR3aa: CASSEAYEFNSPLHF; CDR3nt: TGTGCCAGCAGTGAAGCATACGAGTTCAATTCACCCCTCCACTTT
j_gene: TRBJ1-6; v_gene: TRBV13; d_gene: -; abundance: few; CDR3aa: CASRPTGSSYNSPLHF; CDR3nt: TGTGCCAGCAGGCCTACAGGGAGCTCCTATAATTCACCCCTCCACTTT
j_gene: TRBJ1-6; v_gene: TRBV9; d_gene: -; abundance: -; CDR3aa: CASSGQASFNSPLHF; CDR3nt: TGTGCCAGCAGCGGCCAGGCATCATTTAATTCACCCCTCCACTTT
j_gene: TRBJ2-5; v_gene: TRBV7-7; d_gene: TRBD1; abundance: once; CDR3aa: CASSAGTGGRETQYF; CDR3nt: TGTGCCAGCAGCGCAGGGACAGGGGGACGAGAGACCCAGTACTTC
j_gene: TRBJ2-1; v_gene: TRBV7-2; d_gene: -; abundance: -; CDR3aa: CASSFARDNYNEQFF; CDR3nt: TGTGCCAGCAGCTTTGCCCGGGACAACTACAATGAGCAGTTCTTC
j_gene: TRBJ2-1; v_gene: TRBV28; d_gene: -; abundance: once; CDR3aa: CASSLRNSNNEQFF; CDR3nt: TGTGCCAGCAGTTTGCGTAACAGCAACAATGAGCAGTTCTTC
j_gene: TRBJ1-1; v_gene: TRBV6-1; d_gene: -; abundance: -; CDR3aa: CASSEVGWGRGTEAFF; CDR3nt: TGTGCCAGCAGTGAGGTCGGCTGGGGCCGGGGGACTGAAGCTTTCTTT
j_gene: TRBJ2-1; v_gene: TRBV6-5; d_gene: -; abundance: once; CDR3aa: CASSYRGNEQFF; CDR3nt: TGTGCCAGCAGTTACCGAGGGAATGAGCAGTTCTTC
j_gene: TRBJ2-2; v_gene: TRBV7-9; d_gene: -; abundance: once; CDR3aa: CASTPRAAGTGELFF; CDR3nt: TGTGCCAGCACCCCCAGGGCAGCAGGCACCGGGGAGCTGTTTTTT
j_gene: TRBJ1-2; v_gene: TRBV24-1; d_gene: -; abundance: -; CDR3aa: CATSDLGRGGYTF; CDR3nt: TGTGCCACCAGTGATTTGGGCCGGGGTGGCTACACCTTC